The entry that follows covers one T cell receptor (beta chain) sequence. Its antigen is not identified. The source of the sample is a study of vaccination and CD4 T cells after COVID-19. The wider study: Between diagnosis and the drawing of post-COVID samples lay a median around 100 days (range 35 to 161). Regarding the study as a whole: The study found that a median around 86% of reactive clones in convalescent patients appeared only post-vaccination. Spike mono-reactivity applied to 304 of 307 vaccine-specific clones detected in convalescent patients.

Treatment indicated: roughly 10-day PBMC culture with coronavirus spike peptide pools or control peptides (ViraFEST assay). The unexposed donor provided CD4+ T cells, which were taken before the COVID-19 pandemic (2011-2018). Wells that each held 2 million or so PBMCs were cultured with 8 to 10 IU/ml IL-2 and 10 ug/ml peptide pools. With the Oncomine TCR Beta short-read assay, DNA from cultured CD4+ T cells was sequenced. TCRdb ran MiXCR on the PCR reads and lists one entry per CDR3 protein. The table has 8,500 to 10,000 distinct CDR3 sequences, more than 35% seen once; the top ten hold around an eighth. Sequences were obtained from CD4+ T cells from blood, cultured in vitro. The receptor was isolated from a human donor in good health.

Here the CDR3 DNA reads TGTGCCAGCAGCTCGGGACAGGGGAGCCACGAGCAGTACTTC. It yields the protein CASSSGQGSHEQYF. This sequence joins TRBV7-9 and TRBJ2-7; 10 bases fit TRBD1. After removal of 4 bases from V and 5 bases from J, the junction contained 5 bases not matched to a gene. The CDR3 runs to 14 residues. Germline CDR1 is SEHNR and CDR2 is FQNEAQ (reference sequence).